This T cell receptor (beta chain) is drawn from a study of identifying expanded T cells in peripheral blood. For this clone: Its antigen is not known.

Collection occurred without any documented infections or immune events in donors. The data were produced by immunoSEQ multiplex PCR, yet TCRdb's version contains in-frame clones alone and is incomplete. The sample consists of 85,000 to 120,000 clones, about 91% of them appearing once. CDR1 and CDR2 (germline): SGHDT, YYEEEE. The germline V and J ends were trimmed by 4 bases and 4 bases, with 11 bases remaining between them. This CDR3 has 13 amino acids. Study results and limitations: Variance in clone template counts between approximately 2-week samples significantly increased with total template count across all healthy donors. Differentially abundant clones: 1 to 1.5 between replicates, approximately 16 at approximately 13 days, less than 25 at four.

The chain employs TRBV5-6 and TRBJ1-2; D unclear. The receptor comes from a person between 18 and 75 years old in good health. Sequencing input: blood. The CDR3 reads CASSAEFGYGYTF. The CDR3 DNA reads as TGTGCCAGCAGCGCGGAATTCGGCTATGGCTACACCTTC.